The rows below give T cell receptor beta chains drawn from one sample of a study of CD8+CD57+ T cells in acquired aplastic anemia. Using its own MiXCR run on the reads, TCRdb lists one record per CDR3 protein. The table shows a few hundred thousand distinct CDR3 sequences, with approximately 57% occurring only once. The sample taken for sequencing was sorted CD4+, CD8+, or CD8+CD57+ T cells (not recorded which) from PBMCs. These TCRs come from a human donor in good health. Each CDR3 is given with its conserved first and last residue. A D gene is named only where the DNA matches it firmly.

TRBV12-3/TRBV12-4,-,CASTLTSGYTF
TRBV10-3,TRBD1,CAISDRGIFYEQYF
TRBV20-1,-,CSAPGLGRGNPEQYF
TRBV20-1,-,CSASDFFDQETQYF
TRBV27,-,CASSLRPAGVGYTF
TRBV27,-,CASSFGISSYEQYF
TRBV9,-,CASSVVGRGYEQYF
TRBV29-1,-,CSYVDPHGYTF
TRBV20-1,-,CSARDIKNTEAFF
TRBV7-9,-,CASSLVKHQNTEAFF
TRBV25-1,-,CASSESNEPGELFF
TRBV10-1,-,CASSESENSPLHF
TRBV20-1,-,CSAHPLAMADTQYF
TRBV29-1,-,CSVIQGFEAFF
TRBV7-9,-,CANSLSDYNEQYF
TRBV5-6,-,CASSLVGTQETQYF
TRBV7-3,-,CASSATGTASSEQFF
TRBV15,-,CATSRGRGNNDEQYF
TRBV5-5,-,CASSLSLNQPQHF
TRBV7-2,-,CASSYGQVINEKLFF